One and the same sample provided the 2 T cell receptor beta chains below, sequenced in a study of graft-versus-host responses after intestinal transplantation. For these TCRs, the target antigens are not known. The protocol was immunoSEQ multiplex PCR, while the TCRdb copy is restricted to in-frame clones and leaves out a portion. The data contain 90,000 to 95,000 clones, approximately 90% of them singletons. Sequences were derived from unstimulated CD8+ T cells sorted from spleen or lymph node cells, sampled before intestinal transplant. These receptors were obtained from a human donor who received an intestinal transplant.

This rearrangement joins TRBV2 to TRBJ1-6; no reliable D call. CDR1 and CDR2 from the germline V gene are SNHLY and FYNNEI. V was shortened by 8 bases and J by 0 bases, with 20 bases between the two germline ends. This CDR3 comprises 18 residues. The CDR3 DNA sequence: TGTGCCAGCGGCCCCTTTCACGATCAACACTCCTATAATTCACCCCTCCACTTT. As protein: CASGPFHDQHSYNSPLHF.

The V call is TRBV6-6, the J call TRBJ2-7, with D uncertain. In germline, CDR1 is MNHNY, CDR2 SVGAGI (reference sequence). This CDR3 spans 16 amino acids. V was clipped by 6 bases and J by 4 bases, with 22 bases between them. The chain's CDR3 is CASSSVWVEGQYEQYF. In DNA, the CDR3 is TGTGCCAGCAGCTCTGTTTGGGTAGAAGGGCAATACGAGCAGTACTTC.